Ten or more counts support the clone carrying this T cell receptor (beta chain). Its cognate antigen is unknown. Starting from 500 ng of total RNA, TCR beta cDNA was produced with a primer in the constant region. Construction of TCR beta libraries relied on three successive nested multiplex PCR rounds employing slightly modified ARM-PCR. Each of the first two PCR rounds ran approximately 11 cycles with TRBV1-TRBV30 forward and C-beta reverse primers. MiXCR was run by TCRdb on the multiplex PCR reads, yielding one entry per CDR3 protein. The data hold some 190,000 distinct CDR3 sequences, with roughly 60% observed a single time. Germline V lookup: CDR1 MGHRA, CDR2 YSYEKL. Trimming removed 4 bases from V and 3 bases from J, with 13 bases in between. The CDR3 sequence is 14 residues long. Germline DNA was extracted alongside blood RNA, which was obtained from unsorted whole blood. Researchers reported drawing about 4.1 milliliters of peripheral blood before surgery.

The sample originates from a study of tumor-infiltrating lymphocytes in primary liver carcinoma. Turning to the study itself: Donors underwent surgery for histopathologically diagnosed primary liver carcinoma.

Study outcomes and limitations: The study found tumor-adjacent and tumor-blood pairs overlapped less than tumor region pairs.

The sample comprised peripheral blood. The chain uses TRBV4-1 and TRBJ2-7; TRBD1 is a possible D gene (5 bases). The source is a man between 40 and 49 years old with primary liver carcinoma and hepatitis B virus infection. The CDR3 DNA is TGCGCCAGCAGCCTCCAGGCAGGGCGCTACGAGCAGTACTTC. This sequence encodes CASSLQAGRYEQYF.